The TCR beta chain under discussion was sequenced for a study of CXCR3-negative and CXCR3-positive naive CD8 T cells. As regards this clonotype: Its specificity is not known.

Preparation of TRB cDNA libraries relied on 5' RACE carrying UMI labels. TCRdb reprocessed the 5' RACE reads and keeps a single row for each CDR3 protein, giving no DNA. The sample table sets out 20,000 to 30,000 distinct CDR3 sequences. General study points: PBMCs showed partially decreased CXCR3 expression after cryopreservation, and most assays used fresh PBMCs.

Researchers reported sorting every CD8+ T cell subset in triplicate, 300,000 or so cells per sort. Naive CD8+ T cells displayed a CD45RO-CCR7+CD27+CD95- phenotype. The length of the CDR3 is 14 residues. Per germline, CDR1 LNHNV and CDR2 YYDKDF (reference sequence). The genes are TRBV15 and TRBJ1-1; TCRdb names TRBD1, which stays unverified in the absence of DNA. The TCR was taken from a human donor in good health. Some clones in this sample may be carry-over from other donors' samples. The sequenced material came from naive CXCR3- CD8+ T cells from blood. The subset is: CD45RO-CCR7+CD27+CD95- naive CD8+ T cells lacking CXCR3 (TNR3-). The CDR3 loop is CATSEGTANTEAFF.